The 3 T cell receptor beta chains listed next were all sequenced from one sample in a study of CD8 T cells in ankylosing spondylitis. TCRdb re-called the 5' RACE reads through MiXCR, storing one row per CDR3 protein. Of 230,000 or so distinct CDR3 sequences listed, approximately 20% are singletons. Sequencing was carried out using blood, either unsorted or a sorted T cell fraction (not recorded which). Receptors were obtained from a male donor with ankylosing spondylitis or in good health (not recorded which).

This clonotype was observed a few times. This chain joins TRBV4-1 and TRBJ2-7; 13 bases are shared with TRBD2. The germline CDR1 and CDR2 sequences are MGHRA and YSYEKL. The CDR3 runs 16 residues. V lost 3 bases and J lost 7; bases outside the gene matches: 9. The CDR3 loop is CASSHPGLAGVGEQYF. The CDR3 nucleotides are TGCGCCAGCAGCCATCCCGGACTAGCGGGAGTGGGGGAGCAGTACTTC.

The chain carries TRBV20-1 and TRBJ1-5, with a weak D call TRBD1 (5 bases). The V gene lost 1 base and the J gene lost 2 bases, with 6 bases spanning the gap. The germline CDR1 and CDR2 sequences are DFQATT and SNEGSKA (reference sequence). The CDR3 loop spans 13 amino acids. For the CDR3, the DNA is TGCAGTGCTAGAGGGGGACGCAATCAGCCCCAGCATTTT. This sequence encodes CSARGGRNQPQHF.

V usage is TRBV7-2 and J usage is TRBJ2-3, with a weak D call TRBD2 (5 bases). This CDR3 region has 15 residues. Trimming left V 1 base short and J 2 bases short, with 10 bases between. Per germline, CDR1 SGHTA and CDR2 FQGNSA. DNA for the CDR3: TGTGCCAGCAGCTTAGGCCCGGGGTACACAGATACGCAGTATTTT. This gives the protein CASSLGPGYTDTQYF.